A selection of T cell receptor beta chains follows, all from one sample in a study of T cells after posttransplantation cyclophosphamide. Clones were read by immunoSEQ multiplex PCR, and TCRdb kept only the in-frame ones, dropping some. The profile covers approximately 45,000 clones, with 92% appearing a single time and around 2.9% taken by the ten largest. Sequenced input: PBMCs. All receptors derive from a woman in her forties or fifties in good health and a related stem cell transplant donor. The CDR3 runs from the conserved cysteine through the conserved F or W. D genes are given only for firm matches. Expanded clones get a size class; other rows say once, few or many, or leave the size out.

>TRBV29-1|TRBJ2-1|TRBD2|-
CSVGGTSGGLSSYNEQFF
TGCAGCGTTGGCGGGACTAGCGGGGGCCTGAGCTCCTACAATGAGCAGTTCTTC
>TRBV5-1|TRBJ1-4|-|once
CASSLNSPNEKLFF
TGCGCCAGCAGCTTGAACAGCCCTAATGAAAAACTGTTTTTT
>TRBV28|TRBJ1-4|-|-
CASSFLTAPTNEKLFF
TGTGCCAGCAGTTTTTTGACAGCCCCAACTAATGAAAAACTGTTTTTT
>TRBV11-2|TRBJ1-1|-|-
CASSLGGGLGANTEAFF
TGTGCCAGCAGCTTAGGAGGGGGTCTAGGAGCGAACACTGAAGCTTTCTTT
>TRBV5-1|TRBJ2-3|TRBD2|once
CASSSTSGSPDTQYF
TGCGCCAGCAGCTCGACTAGCGGGAGCCCAGATACGCAGTATTTT
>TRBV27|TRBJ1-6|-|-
CASSLRGGLNSPLHF
TGTGCCAGCAGTCTACGGGGGGGTTTAAATTCACCCCTCCACTTT
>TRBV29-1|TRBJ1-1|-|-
CSVGAANTEAFF
TGCAGCGTTGGGGCAGCGAACACTGAAGCTTTCTTT
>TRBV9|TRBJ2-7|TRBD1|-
CASSVSPGTDPYEQYF
TGTGCCAGCAGCGTCTCCCCCGGGACAGACCCCTACGAGCAGTACTTC
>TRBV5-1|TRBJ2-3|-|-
CASSLRGAKTDTQYF
TGCGCCAGCAGCTTGCGGGGGGCGAAGACAGATACGCAGTATTTT
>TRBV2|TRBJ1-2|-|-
CASTMDTAFYGYTF
TGTGCCAGCACTATGGACACGGCTTTCTATGGCTACACCTTC
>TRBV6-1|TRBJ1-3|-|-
CASSYGGTSGNTIYF
TGTGCCAGCTCCTACGGAGGTACCTCTGGAAACACCATATATTTT
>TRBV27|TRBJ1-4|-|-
CASSLSGSYGEKLFF
TGTGCCAGCAGTTTATCAGGGAGTTACGGTGAAAAACTGTTTTTT
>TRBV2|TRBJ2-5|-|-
CASSYGHLQETQYF
TGTGCCAGCAGCTACGGACACTTACAAGAGACCCAGTACTTC
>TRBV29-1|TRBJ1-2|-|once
CVGDDGYTF
TGCGTAGGGGATGATGGCTACACCTTC
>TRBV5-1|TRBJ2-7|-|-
CASSLNRNYEQYF
TGCGCCAGCAGCTTGAACAGAAACTACGAGCAGTACTTC
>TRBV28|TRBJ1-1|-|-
CASFLGSGAGDTEAFF
TGTGCCAGCTTTCTGGGGTCAGGGGCAGGGGACACTGAAGCTTTCTTT